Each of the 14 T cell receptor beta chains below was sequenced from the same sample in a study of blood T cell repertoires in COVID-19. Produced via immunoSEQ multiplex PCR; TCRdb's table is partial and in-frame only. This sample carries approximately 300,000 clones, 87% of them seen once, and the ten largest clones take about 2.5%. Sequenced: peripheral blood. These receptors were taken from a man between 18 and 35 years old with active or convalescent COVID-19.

CDR3 sequence reads: CASSIRDNNTEAFF. The CDR3 coding sequence is TGTGCCAGTAGTATCCGGGACAACAACACTGAAGCTTTCTTT. The V call is TRBV19, the J call TRBJ1-1; D perhaps matches TRBD1 (6 bases). With 3 bases removed from V and 2 bases from J, the gap between germline ends came to 10 bases. This CDR3 comprises 14 residues. Germline V gene lookup returns CDR1 LNHDA and CDR2 SQIVND (reference sequence).

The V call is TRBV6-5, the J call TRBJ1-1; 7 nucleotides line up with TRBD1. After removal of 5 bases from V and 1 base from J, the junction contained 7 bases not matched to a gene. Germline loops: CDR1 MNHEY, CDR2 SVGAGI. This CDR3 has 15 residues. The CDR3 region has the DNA TGTGCCAGCAGTACCAGGGACAGCGGGAACACTGAAGCTTTCTTT. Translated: CASSTRDSGNTEAFF.

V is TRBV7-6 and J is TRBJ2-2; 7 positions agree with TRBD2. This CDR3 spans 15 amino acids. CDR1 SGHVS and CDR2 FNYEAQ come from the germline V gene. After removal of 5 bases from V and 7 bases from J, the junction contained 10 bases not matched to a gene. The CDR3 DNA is TGTGCCAGCAGCCCCCGCGGAGCGGGATACGGGGAGCTGTTTTTT. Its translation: CASSPRGAGYGELFF.

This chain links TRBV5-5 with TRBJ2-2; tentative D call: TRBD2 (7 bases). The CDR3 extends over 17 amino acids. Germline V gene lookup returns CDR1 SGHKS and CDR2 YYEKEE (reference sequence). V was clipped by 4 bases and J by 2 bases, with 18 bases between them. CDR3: CASSEGGGRGNTGELFF. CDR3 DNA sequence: TGTGCCAGCAGCGAGGGGGGGGGCCGGGGCAACACCGGGGAGCTGTTTTTT.

The CDR3 is CASSERGARNQPQHF. The CDR3 nucleotides read TGTGCCAGCAGTGAACGGGGGGCCCGCAATCAGCCCCAGCATTTT. The V and J genes are TRBV2 and TRBJ1-5, with D tentatively TRBD1 (6 bases). V was clipped by 2 bases and J by 2 bases, with 10 bases between them. The CDR3 covers 15 residues. Germline CDR1 reads SNHLY; CDR2 reads FYNNEI.

The CDR3 DNA sequence: TGCGCCAGCAGGGCTCTGACGACAGAAGGAGATTCACCCCTCCACTTT. This codes for CASRALTTEGDSPLHF. This chain links TRBV10-2 with TRBJ1-6, with D perhaps matching TRBD1 (5 bases). The CDR3 runs 16 residues. V lost 6 bases and J lost 8, with 20 bases in between. Germline CDR1 is WSHSY and CDR2 is SAAADI.

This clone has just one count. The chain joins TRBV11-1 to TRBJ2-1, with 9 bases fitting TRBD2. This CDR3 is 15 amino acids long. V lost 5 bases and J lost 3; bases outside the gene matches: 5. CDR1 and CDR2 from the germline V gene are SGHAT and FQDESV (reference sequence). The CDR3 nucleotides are TGTGCCAGCAGCCAACTAGCGGGCTTCTACAATGAGCAGTTCTTC. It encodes CASSQLAGFYNEQFF.

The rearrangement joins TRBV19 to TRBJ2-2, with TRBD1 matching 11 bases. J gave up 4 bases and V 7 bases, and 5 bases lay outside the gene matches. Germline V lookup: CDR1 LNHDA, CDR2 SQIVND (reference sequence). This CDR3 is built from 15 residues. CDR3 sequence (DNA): TGTGCCAGTAACGAGGACAGGGGGCTCACCGGGGAGCTGTTTTTT. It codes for CASNEDRGLTGELFF.

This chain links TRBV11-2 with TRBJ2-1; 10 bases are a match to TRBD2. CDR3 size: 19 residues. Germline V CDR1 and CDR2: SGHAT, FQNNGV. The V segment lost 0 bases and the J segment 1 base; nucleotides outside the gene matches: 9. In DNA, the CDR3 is TGTGCCAGCAGCTTAGATACCAGCGGGAGGGCGTTATCCTACAATGAGCAGTTCTTC. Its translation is CASSLDTSGRALSYNEQFF.

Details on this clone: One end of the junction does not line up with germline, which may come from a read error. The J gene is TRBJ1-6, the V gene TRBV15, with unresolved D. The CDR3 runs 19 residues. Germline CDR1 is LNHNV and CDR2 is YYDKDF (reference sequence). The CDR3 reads CATSSARTRFSSYNSPLHF. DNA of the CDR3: TGTGCCACTAGCAGTGCTCGTACACGCTTCAGCTCCTATAATTCACCCCTCCACTTT.

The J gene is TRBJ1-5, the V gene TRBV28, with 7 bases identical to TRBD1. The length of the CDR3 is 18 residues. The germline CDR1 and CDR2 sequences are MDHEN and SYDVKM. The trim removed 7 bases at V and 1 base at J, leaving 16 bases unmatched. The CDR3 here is CASTTWRGGEMSNQPQHF. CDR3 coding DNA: TGTGCCAGCACGACATGGAGAGGGGGCGAGATGAGCAATCAGCCCCAGCATTTT. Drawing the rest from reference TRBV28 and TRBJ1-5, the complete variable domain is DVKVTQSSRYLVKRTGEKVFLECVQDMDHENMFWYRQDPGLGLRLIYFSYDVKMKEKGDIPEGYSVSREKKERFSLILESASTNQTSMYLCASTTWRGGEMSNQPQHFGDGTRLSIL.

The CDR3 reads CASSWTAGTGTYEQYF. Here the CDR3 DNA reads TGCGCCAGCAGCTGGACAGCCGGGACAGGAACCTACGAGCAGTACTTC. This chain uses TRBV5-1 with TRBJ2-7, with 8 bases identical to TRBD1. The V gene end was trimmed by 3 bases and the J gene end by 2 bases; junction bases not matched to a gene: 10. The germline CDR1 and CDR2 sequences are SGHRS and YFSETQ. The CDR3 runs 16 residues.

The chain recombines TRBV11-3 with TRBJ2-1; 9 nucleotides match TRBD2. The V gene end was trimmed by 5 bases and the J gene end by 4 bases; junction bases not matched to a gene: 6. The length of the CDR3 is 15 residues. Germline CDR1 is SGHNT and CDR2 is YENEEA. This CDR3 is CASSRFSGGYNEQFF. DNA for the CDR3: TGTGCCAGCAGCCGATTCAGCGGGGGGTACAATGAGCAGTTCTTC.

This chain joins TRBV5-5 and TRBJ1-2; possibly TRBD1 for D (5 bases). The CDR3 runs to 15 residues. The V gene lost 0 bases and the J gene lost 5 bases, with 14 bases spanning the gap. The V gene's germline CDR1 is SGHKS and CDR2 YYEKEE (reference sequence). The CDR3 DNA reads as TGTGCCAGCAGCTTGGCGGGACTGGCGGGATATGGCTACACCTTC. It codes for CASSLAGLAGYGYTF.